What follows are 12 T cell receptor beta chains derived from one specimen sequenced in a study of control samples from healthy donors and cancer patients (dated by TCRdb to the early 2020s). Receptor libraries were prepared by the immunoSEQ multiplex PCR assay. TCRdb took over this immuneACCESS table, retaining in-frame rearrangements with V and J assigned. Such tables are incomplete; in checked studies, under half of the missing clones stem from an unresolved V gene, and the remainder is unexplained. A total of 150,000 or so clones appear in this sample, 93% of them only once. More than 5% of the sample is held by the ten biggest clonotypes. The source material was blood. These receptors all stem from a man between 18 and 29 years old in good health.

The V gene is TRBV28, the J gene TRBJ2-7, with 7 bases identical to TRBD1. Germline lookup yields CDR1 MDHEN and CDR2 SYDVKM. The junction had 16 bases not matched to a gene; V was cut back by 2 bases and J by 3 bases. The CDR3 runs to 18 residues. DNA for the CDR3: TGTGCCAGCAGTTTACTTTCTCGATACGACAGGGTAGTCTACGAGCAGTACTTC. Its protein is CASSLLSRYDRVVYEQYF.

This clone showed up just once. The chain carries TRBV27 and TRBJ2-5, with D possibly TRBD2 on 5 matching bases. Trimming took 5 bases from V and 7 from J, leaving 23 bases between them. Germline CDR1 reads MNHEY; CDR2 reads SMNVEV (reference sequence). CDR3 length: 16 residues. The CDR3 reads CASSERTLRNNPTQYF. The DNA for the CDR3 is TGTGCCAGCAGTGAAAGGACTCTCCGAAATAATCCGACCCAGTACTTC.

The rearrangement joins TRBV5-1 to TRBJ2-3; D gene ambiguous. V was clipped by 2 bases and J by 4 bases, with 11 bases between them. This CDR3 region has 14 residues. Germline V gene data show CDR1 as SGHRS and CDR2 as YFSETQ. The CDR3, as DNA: TGCGCCAGCAGCTTCCCTTCCCTCCCAGATACGCAGTATTTT. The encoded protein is CASSFPSLPDTQYF.

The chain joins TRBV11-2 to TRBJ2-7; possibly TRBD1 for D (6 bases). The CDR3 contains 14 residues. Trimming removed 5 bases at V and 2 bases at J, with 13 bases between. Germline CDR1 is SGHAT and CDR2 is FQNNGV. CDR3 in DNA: TGTGCCAGCAGCACCGACAGGATTACCTACGAGCAGTACTTC. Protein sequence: CASSTDRITYEQYF. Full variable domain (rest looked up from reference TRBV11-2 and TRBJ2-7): EAGVAQSPRYKIIEKRQSVAFWCNPISGHATLYWYQQILGQGPKLLIQFQNNGVVDDSQLPKDRFSAERLKGVDSTLKIQPAKLEDSAVYLCASSTDRITYEQYFGPGTRLTVT.

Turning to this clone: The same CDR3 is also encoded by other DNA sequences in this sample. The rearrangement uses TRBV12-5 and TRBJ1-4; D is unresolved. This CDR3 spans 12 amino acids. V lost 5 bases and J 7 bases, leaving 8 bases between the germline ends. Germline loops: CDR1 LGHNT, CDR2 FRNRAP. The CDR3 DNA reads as TGTGCTAGTGGTCCCCGGATTGAAAAACTGTTTTTT. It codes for CASGPRIEKLFF.

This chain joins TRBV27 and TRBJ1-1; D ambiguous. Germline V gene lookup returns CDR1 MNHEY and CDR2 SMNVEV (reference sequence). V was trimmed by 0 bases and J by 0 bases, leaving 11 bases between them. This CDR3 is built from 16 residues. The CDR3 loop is CASSLSPDTLNTEAFF. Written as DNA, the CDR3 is TGTGCCAGCAGTTTATCGCCGGATACATTGAACACTGAAGCTTTCTTT.

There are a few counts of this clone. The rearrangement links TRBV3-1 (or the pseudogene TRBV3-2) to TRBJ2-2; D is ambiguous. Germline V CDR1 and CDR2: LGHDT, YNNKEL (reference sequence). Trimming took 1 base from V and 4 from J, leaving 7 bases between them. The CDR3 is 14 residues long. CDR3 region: CASSQGRATGELFF. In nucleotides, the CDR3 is TGTGCCAGCAGCCAAGGTCGGGCCACCGGGGAGCTGTTTTTT.

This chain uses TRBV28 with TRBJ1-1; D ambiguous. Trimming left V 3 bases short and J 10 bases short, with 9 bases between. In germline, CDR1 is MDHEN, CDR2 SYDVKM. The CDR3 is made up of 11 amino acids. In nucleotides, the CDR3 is TGTGCCAGCAGTTTCAGCCTGGGAGCTTTCTTT. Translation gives CASSFSLGAFF.

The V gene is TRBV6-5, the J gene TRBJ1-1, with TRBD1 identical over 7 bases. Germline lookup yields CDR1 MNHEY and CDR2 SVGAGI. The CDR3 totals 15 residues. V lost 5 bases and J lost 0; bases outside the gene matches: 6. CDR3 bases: TGTGCCAGCAGTCGCGGGACAGACATGAACACTGAAGCTTTCTTT. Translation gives CASSRGTDMNTEAFF.

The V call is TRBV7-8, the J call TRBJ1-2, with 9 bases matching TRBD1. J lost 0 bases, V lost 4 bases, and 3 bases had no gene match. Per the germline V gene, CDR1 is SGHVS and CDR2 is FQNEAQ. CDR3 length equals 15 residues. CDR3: CASSSRQGANYGYTF. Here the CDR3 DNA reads TGTGCCAGCAGCTCAAGACAGGGGGCTAACTATGGCTACACCTTC.

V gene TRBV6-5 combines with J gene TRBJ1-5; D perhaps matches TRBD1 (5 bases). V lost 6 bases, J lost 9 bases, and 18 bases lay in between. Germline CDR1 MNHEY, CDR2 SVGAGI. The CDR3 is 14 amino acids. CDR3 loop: CASSAVDRRGPQHF. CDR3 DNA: TGTGCCAGCAGCGCCGTGGACCGAAGGGGGCCCCAGCATTTT.

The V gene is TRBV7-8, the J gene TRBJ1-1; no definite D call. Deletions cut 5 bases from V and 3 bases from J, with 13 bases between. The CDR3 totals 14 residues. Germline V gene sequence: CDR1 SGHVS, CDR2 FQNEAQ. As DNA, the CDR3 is TGTGCCAGCAGCCTACGTGTATGGGACACTGAAGCTTTCTTT. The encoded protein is CASSLRVWDTEAFF.